This TCR beta chain was found in a study of T cells after yellow fever vaccination. Study at large: Preparing low-cell-number fractions relied on SMART-Seq v4 Ultra Low Input.

Study conclusions and caveats: The CD4 and CD8 compartments had a small share of their clonotypes in common. Most primary-vaccination clones recurred post-booster (roughly 96% CD4, around 86% CD8).

Between the trimmed V and J ends, which lost 7 bases and 4 bases, there was a span of 13 bases. CDR1 is LGHNT, CDR2 FRNRAP, per germline. CDR3 length: 13 residues. This clonotype was counted at least ten times. A 5'RACE template-switching step, the method used to make TCR cDNA, added a universal primer site and UMIs. TCRdb re-called the 5' RACE reads with MiXCR, one entry per CDR3 protein. The table shows 45,000 to 60,000 distinct CDR3 sequences, with 6% to 8.5% occurring only once. The TCR was taken from a man younger than 30 who received the YFV17D yellow fever vaccine. The input for sequencing was CD8+ T cells not binding an NS4B(214-222) dextramer, sorted from PBMCs, taken roughly 46 days after the first yellow fever vaccination. This chain links TRBV12-5 with TRBJ2-5; D is ambiguous. The CDR3 DNA sequence: TGTGCTAGTGCCATAAATCCATCAGAGACCCAGTACTTC. Translating gives CASAINPSETQYF.